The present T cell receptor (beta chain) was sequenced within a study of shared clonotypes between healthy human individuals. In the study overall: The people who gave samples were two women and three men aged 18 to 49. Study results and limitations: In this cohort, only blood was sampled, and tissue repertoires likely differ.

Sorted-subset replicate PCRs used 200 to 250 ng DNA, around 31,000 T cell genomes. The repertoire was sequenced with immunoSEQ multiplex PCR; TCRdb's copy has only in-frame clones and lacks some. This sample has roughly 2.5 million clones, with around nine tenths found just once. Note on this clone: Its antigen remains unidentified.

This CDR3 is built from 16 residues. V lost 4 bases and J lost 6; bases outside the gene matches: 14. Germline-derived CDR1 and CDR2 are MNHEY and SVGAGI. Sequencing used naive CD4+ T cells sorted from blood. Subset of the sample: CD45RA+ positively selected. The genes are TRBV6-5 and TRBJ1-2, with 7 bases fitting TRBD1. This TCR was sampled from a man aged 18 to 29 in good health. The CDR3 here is CASSSTRIRGSHGYTF. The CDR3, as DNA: TGTGCCAGCAGTTCGACACGGATCAGGGGGAGCCATGGCTACACCTTC.